This TCR beta chain was sequenced for a study of blood T cell repertoires in COVID-19. The overall study: From T cells, B-cell-depleted T cells, or PBMCs came the material, which was cDNA or gDNA.

Original data processing: From reference gene primer amplification, estimates of nucleated cell counts were derived. The repertoire was sequenced with immunoSEQ multiplex PCR; TCRdb's copy has only in-frame clones and lacks some. The V and J calls and clone size are taken from that table; D and trimming were inferred from the DNA. The sample records about 430,000 clones, 70% to 90% being singletons. Participants had their cohort set by participant-reported clinical history. No more than 2 weeks before study entry, exposed participants had met a case of COVID-19. Germline V gene lookup returns CDR1 MDHEN and CDR2 SYDVKM. V was trimmed by 5 bases and J by 3 bases, leaving 17 bases between them. This CDR3 has 15 amino acids.

The sample consisted of PBMCs or T cells enriched from blood (not recorded which). The gene calls are TRBV28 and TRBJ2-7; D remains unclear. The TCR sequence derives from a woman between 18 and 29 years old who had been exposed to COVID-19. The CDR3 DNA reads TGTGCCAGCAGTCCCCCGGCACTAAGGAACTACGAGCAGTACTTC. Its protein product is CASSPPALRNYEQYF. Supplemented by reference TRBV28 and TRBJ2-7, the full variable domain reads DVKVTQSSRYLVKRTGEKVFLECVQDMDHENMFWYRQDPGLGLRLIYFSYDVKMKEKGDIPEGYSVSREKKERFSLILESASTNQTSMYLCASSPPALRNYEQYFGPGTRLTVT.